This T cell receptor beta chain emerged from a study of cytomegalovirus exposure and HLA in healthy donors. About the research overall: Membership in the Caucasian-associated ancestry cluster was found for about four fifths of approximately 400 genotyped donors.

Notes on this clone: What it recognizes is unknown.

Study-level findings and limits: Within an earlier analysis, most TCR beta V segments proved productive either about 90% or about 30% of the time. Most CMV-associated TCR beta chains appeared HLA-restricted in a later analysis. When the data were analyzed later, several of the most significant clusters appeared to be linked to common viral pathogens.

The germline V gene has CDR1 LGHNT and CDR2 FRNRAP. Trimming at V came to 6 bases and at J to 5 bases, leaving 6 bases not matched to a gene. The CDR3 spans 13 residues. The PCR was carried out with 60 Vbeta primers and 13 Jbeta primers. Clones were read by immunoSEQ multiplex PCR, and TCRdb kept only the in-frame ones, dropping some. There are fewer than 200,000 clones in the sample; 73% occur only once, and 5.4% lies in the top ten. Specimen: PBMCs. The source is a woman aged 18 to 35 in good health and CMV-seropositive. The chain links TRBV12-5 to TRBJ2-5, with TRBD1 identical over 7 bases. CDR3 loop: CASGGTDGETQYF. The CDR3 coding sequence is TGTGCTAGTGGCGGGACAGACGGGGAGACCCAGTACTTC.